The present T cell receptor beta chain was sequenced within a study of blood T cells in healthy people across ages. A remark on this clonotype: Its specificity is not known.

Whole-study findings and limits: Across samples, TCR beta diversity tracked strongly with naive T cell percentage. More naive CD4+ cells and higher diversity were found in long-lived than in aged donors.

A second roughly 7 to 11 cycle PCR used barcoded and J-beta primers. Each cDNA molecule carried a tag from a template-switch adaptor that contained 12 random nucleotides. TCRdb fed the 5' RACE reads into MiXCR, producing one record per CDR3 protein. The sample lists some 760,000 distinct CDR3 sequences, 20% to 25% occurring once. This sample also appeared in a second study, on T cells of mothers and their children. That paper notes: The effect of thymic selection on TCR recombination output is similar between related and unrelated pairs.

The sequence was obtained from a boy younger than 18 in good health. The sample taken for sequencing was blood.

CDR3 nucleotides: TGTGCCAGCAAACAGGGGGTCCACGAGCAGTACTTC. Its translation: CASKQGVHEQYF. The rearrangement joins TRBV28 to TRBJ2-7; 8 nucleotides match TRBD1. The CDR3 extends over 12 amino acids. The germline CDR1 and CDR2 sequences are MDHEN and SYDVKM. V was pared by 7 bases and J by 5 bases, with 4 bases of the junction left unmatched.